This T cell receptor beta chain was recorded in a study of blood T cells in healthy people across ages (dated by TCRdb to the mid-2010s). At the level of the whole study: Template switching captured roughly one uniquely barcoded TCR beta cDNA molecule per two T cells in model experiments. The study analyzed two additional independent replicas of 1 million unique cDNA reads from the same blood draw for two donors, one aged 18 to 30 and one aged 80 or older. To track age-related changes in TCR beta repertoire diversity, the study relied on deep sequencing normalized with unique cDNA molecular identifiers. Donors of different ages were randomly distributed across sequencing lanes to avoid experimental bias. The donors were divided into four age groups: young (average around 15 years), middle-aged (about 39), aged (approximately 62) and long-lived (around 87). The paper as a whole reports these results and caveats: Compared with the aged group, the long-lived group had more naive CD4+ T cells, fewer expanded clones and increased TCR diversity, suggesting age selection. Estimates of total diversity based on one million sequenced T cells were considered lower bounds and underestimates. Observed TCR beta diversity per million T cells fell roughly linearly with age, and a significant reduction was already apparent by age roughly 41. Observed TCR beta diversity correlated strongly with the percentage of naive T cells measured by flow cytometry. Because the CMV infection status of the donors was unknown, age-related changes in expanded clonotypes may potentially have been confounded. Conclusive comparison of naive and antigen-experienced compartments was prevented by the profiling of bulk unsorted PBMCs.

Sequences MNHEY (CDR1) and SVGAGI (CDR2) are obtained from the germline V gene. Including the terminal cysteine and phenylalanine, the CDR3 comprises 14 residues. Just the 42-base CDR3 DNA is kept, in frame starting at base 1. Germline trimming: 5 bases from V, 8 bases from J; junction bases outside gene matches: 8. Donors were about 36 systemically healthy Caucasian individuals from Russia aged 6 to 90 years. Approximately 10 milliliters of peripheral blood were collected from each donor into EDTA-treated Vacutainer tubes. Ficoll-Paque density-gradient centrifugation was used to isolate PBMCs, with at least 7 million per sample. Total RNA, at least 5 micrograms per sample, was extracted from PBMCs with Trizol reagent. For every donor, flow cytometry on a PBMC aliquot measured the percentage of naive CD45RAhigh/CD27high T cells. The sample holds a few counts of this clonotype. This receptor's antigen is unknown. Qualities for individual bases were not recorded, and no much larger clone is one base off.

Libraries came from 5' RACE. The instrument was an Illumina HiSeq 2500. The second PCR ran for roughly 7 to 12 cycles and used a J-beta primer mix along with a sample-barcoded 5' primer. A unique molecular identifier was introduced onto each TCR beta cDNA molecule by a template-switch 5' adaptor carrying 12 random nucleotides. Each sample yielded at least 2.5 million CDR3-containing paired-end reads. The Mint cDNA synthesis kit, primed by a TRBC-specific oligonucleotide, was used to synthesize first-strand cDNA from all RNA. Following uracil-DNA glycosylase treatment, all cDNA underwent a first 18-cycle PCR with the universal primers M1SS and BC2_uni_R. Regarding the original processing steps: Each sample was normalized by randomly selecting 1 million high-quality reads, each carrying a distinct molecular identifier. Reads sharing molecular identifiers were discarded rather than binned into consensus sequences. MiTCR, with a Q25 quality threshold and the strictest error-elimination algorithm, was used for CDR3 identification, clonotype clustering and error correction. Lower-bound total TCR beta diversity was estimated with a nonparametric unseen species model using Euler transformation. The raw public data were reprocessed by TCRdb itself: fastp quality trimming at Q25, MiXCR clonotype calling, in-frame beta chains only. Every entry covers one CDR3 protein and lists the most common genes and DNA from its rows. The authors' filters were not applied to this entry. This sample lists about 1.5 million distinct CDR3 sequences; about 45% were detected once. About 3.8% of the sample goes to the ten largest clones.

The chain is assembled from TRBV6-5 and TRBJ2-1; TRBD2 agrees with 8 junctional bases. The material sequenced was blood. The clonotype was recovered from a young woman in good health. CDR3 reads: CASSRSGGGDEQFF. The bases read TGTGCCAGCAGTCGGAGCGGGGGTGGCGATGAGCAGTTCTTC.